This T cell receptor beta chain was captured in a study of blood T cell repertoires in COVID-19. TCRdb's copy holds only in-frame clones and misses some; the assay was immunoSEQ multiplex PCR. The table has 140,000 or so clones, over 70% seen once. Cohorts were based on clinical histories the participants reported. J was trimmed by 4 bases and V by 5 bases; bases with no gene match: 6. The CDR3 is 15 residues long. Germline V lookup: CDR1 SGHVS, CDR2 FQNEAQ. The chain combines TRBV7-8 with TRBJ2-2, with 8 bases aligning to TRBD1. The sequencing sample was made of PBMCs or T cells enriched from blood (not recorded which). This receptor was identified in a man aged 60-69 years who had recovered from COVID-19. CDR3 DNA: TGTGCCAGCAGCCCCGGACAGGGTAGCACCGGGGAGCTGTTTTTT. This translates into CASSPGQGSTGELFF.